This T cell receptor (beta chain) came from a study of blood T cell repertoires in COVID-19. About the study: Collection of acute and convalescent COVID-19 samples took place in the United States, Italy and Spain. The analysed material was cDNA or gDNA that came from T cells, B-cell-depleted T cells, or PBMCs.

Germline V gene lookup returns CDR1 SQVTM and CDR2 ANQGSEA. V dropped 8 bases and J dropped 0; count of bases not matched to a gene: 4. The CDR3 runs 13 residues. In the authors' methods: Reference gene primer amplification gave estimated nucleated cell counts. Here immunoSEQ multiplex PCR was the method, and the copy in TCRdb shows in-frame clones only, minus some. V and J calls and clone size are those listed in that table; D and trimming were worked out from the DNA. The table has 250,000 to 350,000 clones, approximately 90% seen once; the top ten hold approximately 3%. This clone was found once. The material sequenced was peripheral blood. The source is a woman aged 25 to 45 with active or convalescent COVID-19. The genes are TRBV29-1 and TRBJ2-3; 8 nucleotides match TRBD2. This CDR3 is CSTRGGSTDTQYF. The CDR3 DNA follows: TGCAGCACTCGGGGGGGGAGCACAGATACGCAGTATTTT.